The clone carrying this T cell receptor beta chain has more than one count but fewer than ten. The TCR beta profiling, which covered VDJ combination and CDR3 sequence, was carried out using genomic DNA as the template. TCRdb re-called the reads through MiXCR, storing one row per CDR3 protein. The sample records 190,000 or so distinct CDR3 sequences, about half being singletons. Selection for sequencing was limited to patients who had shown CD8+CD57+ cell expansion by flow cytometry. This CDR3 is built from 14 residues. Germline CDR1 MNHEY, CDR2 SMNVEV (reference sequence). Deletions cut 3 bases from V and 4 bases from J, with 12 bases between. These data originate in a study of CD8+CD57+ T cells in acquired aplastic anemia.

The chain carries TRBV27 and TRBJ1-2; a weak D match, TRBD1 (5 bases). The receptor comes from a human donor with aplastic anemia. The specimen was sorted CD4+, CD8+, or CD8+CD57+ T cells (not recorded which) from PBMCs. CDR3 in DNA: TGTGCCAGCAGTTTTGGGGGGTCTGGCTATGGCTACACCTTC. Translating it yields CASSFGGSGYGYTF.